The entry that follows covers one T cell receptor beta chain sequence. These data come from a study of blood T cell repertoires in COVID-19. Study information: COVID-19 samples from acute and convalescent phases originated in the United States, Italy and Spain. PBMCs, B-cell-depleted T cells, or T cells provided the cDNA or gDNA that made up the material.

The CDR3 runs to 14 residues. Germline CDR1 SGHDN, CDR2 FVKESK. The ends were cut back, 1 base at V and 4 bases at J, with 10 bases in the middle. The method was immunoSEQ multiplex PCR; TCRdb's version includes in-frame clones alone and lacks a portion of them. Among around 76,000 clones listed, approximately 80% were seen once. Seattle cases were enrolled at active infection and followed longitudinally. Sequencing was performed on peripheral blood. The rearrangement joins TRBV14 to TRBJ1-1; TRBD1 is a possible D gene (6 bases). This sequence originates from a man aged 25 to 45 with COVID-19, enrolled during active disease. CDR3 in DNA: TGTGCCAGCAGCCAAGTGCAGGGGTCCACTGAAGCTTTCTTT. As protein: CASSQVQGSTEAFF. Together with reference TRBV14 and TRBJ1-1, the CDR3 gives the full variable domain: EAGVTQFPSHSVIEKGQTVTLRCDPISGHDNLYWYRRVMGKEIKFLLHFVKESKQDESGMPNNRFLAERTGGTYSTLKVQPAELEDSGVYFCASSQVQGSTEAFFGQGTRLTVV.